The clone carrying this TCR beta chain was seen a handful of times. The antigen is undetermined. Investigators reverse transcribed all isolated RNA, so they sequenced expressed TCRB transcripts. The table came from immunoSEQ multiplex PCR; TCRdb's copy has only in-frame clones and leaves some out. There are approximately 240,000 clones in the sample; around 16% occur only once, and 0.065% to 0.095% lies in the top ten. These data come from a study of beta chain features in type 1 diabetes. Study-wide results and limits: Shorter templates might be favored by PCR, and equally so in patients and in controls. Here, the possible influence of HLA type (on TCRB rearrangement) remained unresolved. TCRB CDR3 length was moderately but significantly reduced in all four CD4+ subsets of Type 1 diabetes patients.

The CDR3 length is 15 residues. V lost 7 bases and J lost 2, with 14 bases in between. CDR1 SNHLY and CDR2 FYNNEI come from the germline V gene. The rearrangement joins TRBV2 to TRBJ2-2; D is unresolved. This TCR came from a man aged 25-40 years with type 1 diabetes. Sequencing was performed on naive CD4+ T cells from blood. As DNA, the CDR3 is TGTGCCAGCACGGTAGAGCAGTCCAACACCGGGGAGCTGTTTTTT. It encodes CASTVEQSNTGELFF.